This is a list of T cell receptor beta chains from one sample in a study of blood T cell repertoires in COVID-19. Clones were read by immunoSEQ multiplex PCR, and TCRdb kept only the in-frame ones, dropping some. The sample lists roughly 210,000 clones; about 85% were seen once. Sequenced sample: peripheral blood. These receptors were obtained from a man between 65 and 80 years old with acute or convalescent COVID-19. Both conserved end residues are trimmed from each CDR3. Size tells how often a clone was seen (once, few, many) or the class of an expanded clone, and some rows leave it out.

v_gene | abundance | CDR3aa
TRBV4-3 | . | ASSQESQGTYGYT
TRBV6-5 | once | ASIMGLPLGYT
TRBV3-1/TRBV3-2 | . | ASRNGGTLAGKETQY
TRBV18 | once | ASSLTSENEQF
TRBV5-1 | . | ASNPGDVYEQY
TRBV9 | . | ASSIAGGLGNEQF
TRBV28 | . | ASSSSGTGSRGYGYT
TRBV20-1 | . | SASRTGEAF
TRBV28 | . | ASSLPSGRVSETQY
TRBV6-1 | few | ASSEGTGFSRAGGNTIY
TRBV28 | . | ASSSAGTSGSNEQF
TRBV6-1 | . | ASSASGGPPHNEQF
TRBV7-8 | . | ASSFPIDTEAF
TRBV29-1 | . | SVILSGANVLT
TRBV27 | . | ASSFGGATNEKLF
TRBV6-2/TRBV6-3 | . | ASSFRTSGRIWELF
TRBV7-9 | once | ASSFGADLGGYT
TRBV10-3 | . | AISESELSSNQPQH
TRBV7-2 | . | ASSLSPGNSNQPQH
TRBV6-5 | few | ASRLAGGVTGELF
TRBV2 | few | ASSGGGSSTDTQY
TRBV2 | . | ASSERRATQETQY
TRBV11-2 | . | ASRVTGGNSPLH
TRBV27 | . | ASSLLGQGAYNEQF
TRBV5-5 | . | ASSQTSGSLYNEQF